This is a list of T cell receptor beta chains from one sample in a study of blood T cell repertoires in COVID-19. Sequenced by immunoSEQ multiplex PCR; TCRdb stores in-frame clones only, minus some. The sample records about 260,000 clones, 90% being singletons. Sequencing input: peripheral blood. The receptor set was obtained from a woman aged 40 to 50 with acute or convalescent COVID-19. CDR3s include the opening cysteine and the closing phenylalanine or tryptophan. The D gene is left open where the match is weak. Not all rows give a size; the values are once, few, many and, for expanded clones, a class.

clone size | J gene | V gene | D gene | CDR3 DNA | CDR3 protein
. | TRBJ2-5 | TRBV7-9 | TRBD2 | TGTGCCAGCAGCCCCGGTCGTCTAGCGGGGCCTTCCCGAGAGACCCAGTACTTC | CASSPGRLAGPSRETQYF
few | TRBJ1-2 | TRBV28 | . | TGTGCCAGCAGTTTTGGGGGGGCGGGGAACTATGGCTACACCTTC | CASSFGGAGNYGYTF
. | TRBJ1-1 | TRBV6-5 | TRBD1 | TGTGCCAGCAAAACAGGGGTTAACACTGAAGCTTTCTTT | CASKTGVNTEAFF
. | TRBJ1-2 | TRBV18 | . | TGTGCCAGCTCACCAATCCAGGGGAGAGGCTATGGCTACACCTTC | CASSPIQGRGYGYTF
few | TRBJ2-5 | TRBV5-1 | TRBD2 | TGCGCCAGCAGCTATGGGGGGTTAGCGGGGGTCCAAGAGACCCAGTACTTC | CASSYGGLAGVQETQYF
. | TRBJ1-1 | TRBV5-1 | . | TGCGCCAGCAGCTTGGGAGGTCTGATGGCTCAGGGTGAAGCTTTCTTT | CASSLGGLMAQGEAFF
. | TRBJ1-3 | TRBV5-1 | . | TGCGCCAGCAGCCCTGCGGGGCAGCTAGCTGGAAACACCATATATTTT | CASSPAGQLAGNTIYF
. | TRBJ1-2 | TRBV6-5 | . | TGTGCCAGCAGTTTGTCAGGGTTCTATGGCTACACCTTC | CASSLSGFYGYTF
. | TRBJ2-2 | TRBV7-8 | . | TGTGCCAGCAGCCTTATTAGCATTCGCTTACGCCCCGGGGAGCTGTTTTTT | CASSLISIRLRPGELFF
. | TRBJ1-2 | TRBV6-2/TRBV6-3 | . | TGTGCCAGCAGTTACGGCAGGGCCTATGGCTACACCTTC | CASSYGRAYGYTF
. | TRBJ1-3 | TRBV30 | . | TGTGCCTGTAGGGCCCAAAGGGGCACCATATATTTT | CACRAQRGTIYF
. | TRBJ1-2 | TRBV9 | . | TGTGCCAGCAGCGCGGCCGATGAGGTCAGGGACTATGGCTACACCTTC | CASSAADEVRDYGYTF
. | TRBJ1-5 | TRBV19 | TRBD1 | TGTGCCAGTCTGGAGGGGGCAGGCAATCAGCCCCAGCATTTT | CASLEGAGNQPQHF
. | TRBJ2-3 | TRBV29-1 | . | TGCAGCTGTCTTTCAGTCAACACAGATACGCAGTATTTT | CSCLSVNTDTQYF
. | TRBJ1-2 | TRBV29-1 | TRBD1 | TGCAGCGTCCTGCCGAGAGGGGGACAGGGAGGTTATGGCTACACCTTC | CSVLPRGGQGGYGYTF
. | TRBJ2-3 | TRBV14 | TRBD2 | TGTGCCAGCAGCCAAGATCAAAGGCTAGCGGGTCTCCCGGCGGATACGCAGTATTTT | CASSQDQRLAGLPADTQYF